This TCR beta chain was recorded in a study of blood T cell repertoires in COVID-19. Study background: Spain, Italy and the United States supplied samples that represented acute and convalescent COVID-19. PBMCs, B-cell-depleted T cells, or T cells provided the cDNA or gDNA that made up the material.

CDR1 SGHDN and CDR2 FVKESK come from the germline V gene. The CDR3 covers 13 residues. Worth noting for this clone: At one boundary the junction diverges from the germline segment, which might be a read error.

Repertoires were generated with immunoSEQ multiplex PCR, while TCRdb's copy carries only in-frame clones and drops some. Among about 270,000 clones, about 85% were seen once, and the ten largest hold 13%. What was sequenced was peripheral blood. The source of this sequence is a human donor in a cohort sampled during active COVID-19. V gene TRBV14 combines with J gene TRBJ2-7, with D perhaps TRBD1 (6 bases). CDR3 in DNA: TGTGCCAGCAGCCAAAGTTGGGGGCTTCCTATGGACTTC. Encoded protein: CASSQSWGLPMDF.